This passage covers 5 T cell receptor beta chains from one sample sequenced in a study of OX40 agonist ivuxolimab in advanced cancers. Libraries were prepared by immunoSEQ multiplex PCR; TCRdb keeps only in-frame clonotypes and omits some of them. The table lists approximately 90,000 clones, about 91% of them singletons. The source material was CD4+ or CD8+ T cells sorted from blood, sampled in a trial of the OX40 agonist ivuxolimab. These receptors all come from an adult with an advanced solid tumor such as melanoma, head and neck, liver or kidney cancer.

This clone was found a few times. The rearrangement joins TRBV2 to TRBJ1-2; D remains unclear. CDR3 size: 11 residues. Trimming stripped 3 bases from V and 5 bases from J, with 4 bases between. CDR1 SNHLY and CDR2 FYNNEI come from the germline V gene. The CDR3 reads CASSDRYGYTF. The CDR3 DNA sequence: TGTGCCAGCAGTGATAGATATGGCTACACCTTC.

The gene calls are TRBV4-2 and TRBJ1-2; D is ambiguous. The CDR3 runs 13 residues. With 4 bases removed from V and 5 bases from J, the gap between germline ends came to 11 bases. From germline, CDR1 is LGHNA and CDR2 YNFKEQ. CDR3 sequence (DNA): TGTGCCAGCAGCCCATCACCGCAGTATGGCTACACCTTC. This translates into CASSPSPQYGYTF.

The CDR3: CASSGTPSGASGNTIYF. DNA of the CDR3: TGCGCCAGCAGCGGAACACCATCCGGGGCTAGTGGAAACACCATATATTTT. The chain combines TRBV5-1 with TRBJ1-3, with D possibly being TRBD1 (5 bases). The CDR3 length is 17 residues. Trimming took off 4 bases at V and 3 bases at J, with 20 bases between the two ends. Germline V gene lookup returns CDR1 SGHRS and CDR2 YFSETQ.

The gene calls are TRBV7-2 and TRBJ1-4; D is perhaps TRBD1 (6 bases). The CDR3 runs to 15 residues. Trimming left V 2 bases short and J 3 bases short, with 10 bases between. Germline V gives CDR1 SGHTA, CDR2 FQGNSA. CDR3 nucleotides: TGTGCCAGCAGCTTAAACAGGGCGGCTAATGAAAAACTGTTTTTT. It is translated as CASSLNRAANEKLFF.

The J gene is TRBJ2-1, the V gene TRBV7-3; possibly TRBD2 for D (5 bases). CDR1 and CDR2 (germline): SGHTA, FQGTGA. Trimming left V 2 bases short and J 8 bases short, with 13 bases between. The CDR3 contains 14 residues. CDR3 in DNA: TGTGCCAGCAGCTTACCTACTAGTAGCGATGAGCAGTTCTTC. Translation: CASSLPTSSDEQFF. Full variable domain (rest looked up from reference TRBV7-3 and TRBJ2-1): GAGVSQTPSNKVTEKGKYVELRCDPISGHTALYWYRQSLGQGPEFLIYFQGTGAADDSGLPNDRFFAVRPEGSVSTLKIQRTERGDSAVYLCASSLPTSSDEQFFGPGTRLTVL.